This T cell receptor beta chain was captured by sequencing in a study of response to subunit inactivated influenza vaccine. Overall study results and limits: Authors suggested that a seasonal influenza vaccination recruits few new T cells each time.

This clonotype was found a few times. Its antigen is not known. TCRdb re-called the RT-PCR reads with MiXCR, one entry per CDR3 protein. The table records 500,000 to 600,000 distinct CDR3 sequences, 11% of them present only once. This CDR3 is 15 amino acids long. V shed 3 bases and J shed 2 bases, with 11 bases lying between them. This sample also appeared in a second study, on T cells expressing NK-cell markers. That report adds: The cDNA for TCR beta came from 5'RACE template switching with UMIs.

V gene TRBV12-3 or TRBV12-4 combines with J gene TRBJ2-4; TRBD1 is a possible D gene (5 bases). The sequencing used PBMCs from blood, collected on the day of vaccination. This TCR derives from a man in his fifties who received an inactivated influenza vaccine. The CDR3 loop reads CASSFRQGSKNIQYF. The CDR3 DNA reads as TGTGCCAGCAGTTTTAGGCAGGGCTCCAAAAACATTCAGTACTTC.